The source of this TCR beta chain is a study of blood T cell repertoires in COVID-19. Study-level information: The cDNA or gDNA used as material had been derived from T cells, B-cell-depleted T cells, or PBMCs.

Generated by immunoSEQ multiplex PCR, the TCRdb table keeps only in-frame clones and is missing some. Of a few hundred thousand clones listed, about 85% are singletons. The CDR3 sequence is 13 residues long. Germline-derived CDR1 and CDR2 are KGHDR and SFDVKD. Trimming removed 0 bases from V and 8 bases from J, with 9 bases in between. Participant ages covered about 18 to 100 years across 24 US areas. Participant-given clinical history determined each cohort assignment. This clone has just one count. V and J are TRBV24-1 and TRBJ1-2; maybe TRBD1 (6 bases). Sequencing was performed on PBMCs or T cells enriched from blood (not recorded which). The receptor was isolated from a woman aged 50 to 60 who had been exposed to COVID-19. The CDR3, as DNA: TGTGCCACCAGTGATTTGACAGGGCAGGGCTACACCTTC. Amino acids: CATSDLTGQGYTF.